The 28 T cell receptor beta chains in this list originate from one sample, sequenced in a study of cytomegalovirus exposure and HLA in healthy donors. The PCR used 60 Vbeta and 13 Jbeta primers. Generated by immunoSEQ multiplex PCR, the TCRdb table keeps only in-frame clones and is missing some. Counted here are about 200,000 clones, 82% occurring once; the ten biggest clones make up around 6%. The specimen sequenced was PBMCs. These receptors originate from a middle-aged man in good health and CMV-seropositive.

V gene TRBV27 combines with J gene TRBJ1-1, with D possibly TRBD1 on 5 matching bases. This CDR3 has 14 amino acids. The germline V and J ends were trimmed by 6 bases and 1 base, with 12 bases remaining between them. Per the germline V gene, CDR1 is MNHEY and CDR2 is SMNVEV (reference sequence). Here the CDR3 reads CASREDRANTEAFF. CDR3 nucleotide sequence: TGTGCCAGCAGGGAAGACAGAGCGAACACTGAAGCTTTCTTT.

With respect to this clone: Compared with germline, one end of the junction differs, possibly owing to a read error. The rearrangement uses TRBV29-1 and TRBJ2-1; D might be TRBD2 (6 bases). The germline V gene encodes CDR1 SQVTM and CDR2 ANQGSEA. The CDR3 covers 13 residues. The CDR3 is CSALRDSNNEQFF. The CDR3 region has the DNA TGCAGCGCCTTACGGGACTCCAACAATGAGCAGTTCTTC.

The chain is built from TRBV16 and TRBJ1-5; 7 bases map to TRBD1. The CDR3 covers 15 residues. V lost 4 bases and J lost 6; bases outside the gene matches: 9. Germline CDR1 reads KGHSY; CDR2 reads FQNENV. In DNA form, the CDR3 reads TGTGCCAGCAGCCGACGACGACAGGGAACTCAGCCCCAGCATTTT. Translated: CASSRRRQGTQPQHF.

The J gene is TRBJ1-5, the V gene TRBV6-1; 8 nucleotides agree with TRBD1. The CDR3 extends over 14 amino acids. J was trimmed by 4 bases and V by 10 bases; bases with no gene match: 9. Germline CDR1 MNHNS, CDR2 SASEGT. CDR3 amino acids: CATDRDRRNQPQHF. Here the CDR3 DNA reads TGTGCCACAGACCGGGACAGGCGGAATCAGCCCCAGCATTTT.

The sample holds a few counts of this clone. The gene calls are TRBV18 and TRBJ1-1; 7 bases fit TRBD1. CDR3 length: 21 residues. Germline CDR1 reads KGHSH; CDR2 reads LQKENI. Trimming cost V 6 bases and J 4 bases; bases outside gene matches: 29. The DNA of the CDR3 is TGTGCCAGCTCCTTAAACCGATGGGGGACAATTAGGCCCCAGGGGGGCACTGAAGCTTTCTTT. It encodes CASSLNRWGTIRPQGGTEAFF.

This rearrangement joins TRBV30 to TRBJ2-5; a weak D match, TRBD1 (5 bases). The V and J ends lost 2 bases and 1 base respectively, with 11 bases between them. The germline V gene encodes CDR1 GTSNPN and CDR2 SVGIG (reference sequence). The CDR3 has 14 amino acids. The CDR3: CAWSTRQSQETQYF. CDR3 coding DNA: TGTGCCTGGAGTACCCGACAGAGCCAAGAGACCCAGTACTTC.

The rearrangement links TRBV10-2 to TRBJ1-1; tentatively, D is TRBD1 (6 bases). The CDR3 runs 14 residues. The germline V gene has CDR1 WSHSY and CDR2 SAAADI. Trimming removed 3 bases from V and 6 bases from J, with 14 bases in between. CDR3 amino acids: CASSDGGLKPEAFF. The CDR3 bases are TGCGCCAGCAGTGACGGGGGGCTTAAACCTGAAGCTTTCTTT.

The chain is built from TRBV9 and TRBJ2-4, with 7 nucleotides matching TRBD1. V shed 4 bases, J shed 6 bases, and the junction held 7 bases outside the gene matches. CDR3 length equals 14 residues. CDR1 is SGDLS and CDR2 is YYNGEE in the germline V gene. In DNA, the CDR3 is TGTGCCAGCAGCTCCCGACAGGGACCAAACATTCAGTACTTC. Translated, it gives CASSSRQGPNIQYF.

The chain has TRBV6-1 and TRBJ2-7; TRBD2 might be the D (6 bases). CDR1 is MNHNS, CDR2 SASEGT, per germline. The length of the CDR3 is 13 residues. V gave up 8 bases and J gave up 4 bases, with 15 bases separating them. In DNA, the CDR3 is TGTGCCAGCCTCCTCTACGGAGGGTACGAGCAGTACTTC. This encodes CASLLYGGYEQYF.

This clone has just one count. This sequence joins TRBV28 and TRBJ2-3, with D perhaps TRBD1 (6 bases). Germline V gene data show CDR1 as MDHEN and CDR2 as SYDVKM. This CDR3 region has 13 residues. Trimming removed 6 bases from V and 5 bases from J, with 12 bases in between. In DNA, the CDR3 is TGTGCCAGCAGACAGGGCTTGGGAGATACGCAGTATTTT. Translation gives CASRQGLGDTQYF.

This chain's CDR3 is CASTPGGYEQYF. The DNA for the CDR3 is TGCGCCAGCACGCCGGGGGGCTACGAGCAGTACTTC. This sequence joins TRBV10-2 and TRBJ2-5, with 7 bases aligning to TRBD2. The better agreement between TRBJ2-7 and the DNA end casts doubt on the J call. CDR1 and CDR2 (germline): WSHSY, SAAADI. The CDR3 spans 12 residues.

The chain carries TRBV6-5 and TRBJ2-6; D may be TRBD2 (5 bases). V was shortened by 7 bases and J by 1 base, with 11 bases between the two germline ends. This CDR3 is built from 15 residues. The V gene's germline CDR1 is MNHEY and CDR2 SVGAGI. CDR3 in amino acids: CASTNRGSGANVLTF. CDR3 DNA: TGTGCCAGCACCAACAGAGGGTCTGGGGCCAACGTCCTGACTTTC.

The chain couples TRBV25-1 to TRBJ2-3, with D perhaps TRBD1 (5 bases). Trimming pared 4 bases from V and 1 base from J, leaving 12 bases between. The CDR3 consists of 15 residues. CDR1 and CDR2 (germline): MGHDK, SYGVNS. The CDR3, as DNA: TGTGCCAGCAGTGGCTGGGGCAGGGGCACAGATACGCAGTATTTT. Protein product: CASSGWGRGTDTQYF.

This chain uses TRBV5-1 with TRBJ1-1, with TRBD1 matching 7 bases. Germline CDR1 reads SGHRS; CDR2 reads YFSETQ. The V gene end was trimmed by 2 bases and the J gene end by 5 bases; junction bases not matched to a gene: 9. The CDR3 has 15 residues. The CDR3 region is CASSFQGDLGTEAFF. In DNA form, the CDR3 reads TGCGCCAGCAGCTTCCAGGGGGATTTAGGGACTGAAGCTTTCTTT.

This clone has only one observation. This chain uses TRBV5-5 with TRBJ2-7, with a tentative D call TRBD2 (6 bases). Trimming took 4 bases from V and 0 from J, leaving 14 bases between them. The CDR3 is made up of 15 amino acids. The germline gives CDR1 SGHKS, CDR2 YYEKEE (reference sequence). Here the CDR3 reads CASSPGVAVSYEQYV. The CDR3 bases are TGTGCCAGCAGCCCGGGAGTCGCGGTCTCCTACGAGCAGTACGTC.

V gene TRBV27 combines with J gene TRBJ1-2; D uncertain. The CDR3 contains 14 residues. The germline V gene encodes CDR1 MNHEY and CDR2 SMNVEV (reference sequence). V lost 4 bases, J lost 1 base, and 10 bases lay in between. DNA of the CDR3: TGTGCCAGCAGTTCGAGAGGTGGTAACTATGGCTACACCTTC. It translates to CASSSRGGNYGYTF.

The genes are TRBV30 and TRBJ1-3, with D hard to call. With 0 bases removed from V and 8 bases from J, the gap between germline ends came to 8 bases. The CDR3 is 12 residues long. Germline CDR1 is GTSNPN and CDR2 is SVGIG (reference sequence). This chain's CDR3 is CAWSVVGHTIYF. The CDR3 nucleotides read TGTGCCTGGAGTGTAGTGGGCCACACCATATATTTT.

V is TRBV29-1 and J is TRBJ2-3, with 14 positions matching TRBD2. This CDR3 has 16 residues. J gave up 1 base and V 7 bases, and 7 bases lay outside the gene matches. Germline CDR1 and CDR2: SQVTM and ANQGSEA. The CDR3 reads CSAAGLAGGGTDTQYF. CDR3 bases: TGCAGCGCCGCCGGACTAGCGGGAGGAGGCACAGATACGCAGTATTTT.

The V and J genes are TRBV5-5 and TRBJ2-7; D is unresolved. The germline V gene encodes CDR1 SGHKS and CDR2 YYEKEE (reference sequence). V lost 0 bases and J lost 7, with 11 bases in between. CDR3 length equals 13 residues. CDR3 region: CASSLAGAWEQYV. Here the CDR3 DNA reads TGTGCCAGCAGCTTGGCCGGTGCTTGGGAGCAGTACGTC.

The gene calls are TRBV23-1 and TRBJ1-4, with 7 nucleotides matching TRBD1. TRBV23-1 is an ORF for which the function is uncertain. V dropped 2 bases and J dropped 7; count of bases not matched to a gene: 7. The CDR3 runs to 15 residues. The CDR3 nucleotides read TGCGCCAGCAGTCAACGACAGGGTTCAGGTGAAAAACTGTTTTTT. This gives the protein CASSQRQGSGEKLFF.

There are a few counts of this clone. The rearrangement joins TRBV5-1 to TRBJ2-2; no clear D. The CDR3 covers 14 residues. Germline assignment: CDR1 SGHRS and CDR2 YFSETQ. Trimming removed 4 bases at V and 3 bases at J, with 10 bases between. The CDR3 DNA reads as TGCGCCAGCAGCCCTGACTCGTACACCGGGGAGCTGTTTTTT. Its translation is CASSPDSYTGELFF.

The genes are TRBV29-1 and TRBJ1-1; D remains unclear. This CDR3 has 12 amino acids. Trimming took off 6 bases at V and 6 bases at J, with 14 bases between the two ends. CDR1 is SQVTM, CDR2 ANQGSEA, per germline. The CDR3 loop is CSVVSPSAEAFF. The CDR3 DNA sequence: TGCAGCGTGGTCTCTCCTTCGGCTGAAGCTTTCTTT.

CDR3 sequence reads: CASSSRAGADTQYF. The CDR3 DNA sequence: TGTGCCAGCAGCTCGAGGGCGGGGGCAGATACGCAGTATTTT. This rearrangement joins TRBV7-2 to TRBJ2-3, with TRBD2 identical over 7 bases. This CDR3 region has 14 residues. Germline V gives CDR1 SGHTA, CDR2 FQGNSA. Trimming took 4 bases from V and 4 from J; bases not matched to a gene: 5.

This chain links TRBV5-1 with TRBJ1-6; D is ambiguous. CDR3 length: 14 amino acids. V dropped 3 bases and J dropped 6 bases, with 10 bases sitting between them. CDR1 is SGHRS and CDR2 is YFSETQ in the germline V gene. The CDR3 here is CASSSGVPNSPLHF. CDR3 in DNA: TGCGCCAGCAGCTCCGGGGTACCTAATTCACCCCTCCACTTT.

This chain joins TRBV5-4 and TRBJ2-1, with 10 bases lining up with TRBD2. J lost 3 bases, V lost 0 bases, and 3 bases had no gene match. Per germline, CDR1 SGHNT and CDR2 YYREEE (reference sequence). The CDR3 has 16 amino acids. CDR3 in DNA: TGTGCCAGCAGCTTGGCGGCTAGCGGGGGCTACAATGAGCAGTTCTTC. The encoded protein is CASSLAASGGYNEQFF.

This clone was observed a single time. This sequence joins TRBV7-3 and TRBJ2-2; 8 nucleotides line up with TRBD1. The CDR3 spans 15 residues. Germline-derived CDR1 and CDR2 are SGHTA and FQGTGA. The V gene end was trimmed by 1 base and the J gene end by 7 bases; junction bases not matched to a gene: 5. DNA for the CDR3: TGTGCCAGCAGCTTAAGGCAGGGGGCGGTCGGGGAGCTGTTTTTT. Its protein is CASSLRQGAVGELFF.

The chain has TRBV4-1 and TRBJ2-1; 8 nucleotides agree with TRBD1. Germline CDR1 reads MGHRA; CDR2 reads YSYEKL. The V and J ends lost 2 bases and 5 bases, in that order; junction bases with no gene match: 5. This CDR3 comprises 15 residues. The CDR3 here is CASSQPRTGNNEQFF. As DNA, the CDR3 is TGCGCCAGCAGCCAACCTCGGACAGGGAACAATGAGCAGTTCTTC.

The rearrangement joins TRBV4-1 to TRBJ1-5; no definite D call. CDR1 and CDR2 (germline): MGHRA, YSYEKL. This CDR3 has 16 residues. V was clipped by 0 bases and J by 0 bases, with 9 bases between them. The DNA for the CDR3 is TGCGCCAGCAGCCAAGATGAATACAATAGCAATCAGCCCCAGCATTTT. This codes for CASSQDEYNSNQPQHF.